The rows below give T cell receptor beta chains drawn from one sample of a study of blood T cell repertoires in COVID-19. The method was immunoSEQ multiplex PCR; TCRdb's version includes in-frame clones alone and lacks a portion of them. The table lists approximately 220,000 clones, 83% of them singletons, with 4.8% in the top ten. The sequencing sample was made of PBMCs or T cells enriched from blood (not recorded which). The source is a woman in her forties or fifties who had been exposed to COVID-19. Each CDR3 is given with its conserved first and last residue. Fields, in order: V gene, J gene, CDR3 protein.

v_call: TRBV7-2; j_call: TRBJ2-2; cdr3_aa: CASSFGPGRMGGELFF
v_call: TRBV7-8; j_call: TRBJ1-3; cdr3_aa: CASSYSPTSGNTIYF
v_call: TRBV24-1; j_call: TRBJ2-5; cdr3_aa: CATSASGSEETQYF
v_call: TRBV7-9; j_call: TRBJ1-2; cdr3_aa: CASSSQTVDGYTF
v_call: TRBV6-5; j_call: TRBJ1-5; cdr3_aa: CASRGTGSQPQHF
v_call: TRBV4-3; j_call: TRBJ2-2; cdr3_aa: CASSQYRGVNTGELFF
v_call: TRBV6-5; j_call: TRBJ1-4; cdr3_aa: CASSYSGTNEKLFF
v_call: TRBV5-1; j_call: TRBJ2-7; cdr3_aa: CASSLRDRAYEQYF
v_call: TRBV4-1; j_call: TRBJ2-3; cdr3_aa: CASSQLAGDTQYF
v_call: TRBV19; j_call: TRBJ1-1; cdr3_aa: CASTPTGRGHTEAFF
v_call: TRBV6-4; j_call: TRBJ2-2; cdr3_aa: CASSDGGSTGELFF
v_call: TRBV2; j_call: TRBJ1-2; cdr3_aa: CASSLGQGRGYTF
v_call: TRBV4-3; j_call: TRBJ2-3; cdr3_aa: CASSQGQDSIDTQYF
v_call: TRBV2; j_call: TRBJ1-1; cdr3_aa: CASSQEGQLAPEAFF
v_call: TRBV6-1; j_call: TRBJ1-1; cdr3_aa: CASSEALLRFEAFF
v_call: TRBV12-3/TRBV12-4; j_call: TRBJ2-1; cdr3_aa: CASSLRDGDEQFF
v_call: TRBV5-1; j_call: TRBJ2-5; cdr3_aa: CASSSGLSAETQYF
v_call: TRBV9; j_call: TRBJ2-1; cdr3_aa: CASSVPAGGPGASSYNEQFF
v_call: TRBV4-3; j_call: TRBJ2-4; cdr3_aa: CASSQGTSSGNIQYF
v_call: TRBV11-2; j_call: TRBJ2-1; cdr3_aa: CASSLRTDLYNEQFF
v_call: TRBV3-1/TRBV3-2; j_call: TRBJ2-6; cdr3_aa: CASSLRAYSGANVLTF
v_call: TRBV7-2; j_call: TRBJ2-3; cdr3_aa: CASSLDRGRTDTQYF
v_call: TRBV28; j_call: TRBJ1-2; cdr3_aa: CASSLSSAVGYTF
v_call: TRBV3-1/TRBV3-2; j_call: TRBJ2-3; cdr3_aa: CASSRGLADTQYF
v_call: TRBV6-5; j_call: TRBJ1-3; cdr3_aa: CASSPDRGYGNTIYF
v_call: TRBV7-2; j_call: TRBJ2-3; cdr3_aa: CASSPTSGTDTQYF
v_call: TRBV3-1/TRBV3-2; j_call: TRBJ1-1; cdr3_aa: CASSQVRGNTEAFF
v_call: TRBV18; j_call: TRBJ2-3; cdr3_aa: CASSPDGTGERDTQYF
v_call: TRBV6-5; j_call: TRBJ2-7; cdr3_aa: CASSYIAGPGEQYF
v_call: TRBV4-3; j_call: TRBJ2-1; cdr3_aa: CASSQGLLSDEQFF
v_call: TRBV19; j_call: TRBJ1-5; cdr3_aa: CASSKAGVNQPQHF
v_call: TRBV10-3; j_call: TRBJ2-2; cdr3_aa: CAISVTTAGTGELFF
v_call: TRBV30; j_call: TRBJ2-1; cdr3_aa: CAGVPSGGDYEQFF
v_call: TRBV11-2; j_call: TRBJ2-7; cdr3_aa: CASSLASGGLYEQYF
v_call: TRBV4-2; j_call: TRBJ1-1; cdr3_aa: CASSQARNTEAFF
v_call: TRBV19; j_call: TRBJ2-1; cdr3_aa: CASSSQLAGVNNEQFF
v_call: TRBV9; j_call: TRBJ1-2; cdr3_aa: CASSVVGEGGYTF
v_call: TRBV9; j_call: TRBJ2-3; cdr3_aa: CASSDPGLAGAQPTDTQYF
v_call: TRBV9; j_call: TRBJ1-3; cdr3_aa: CASSVYPGSGNTIYF
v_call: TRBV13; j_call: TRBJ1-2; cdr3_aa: CASSRQGNYGYTF
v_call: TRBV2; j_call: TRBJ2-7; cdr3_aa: CASSTGTPYEQYF
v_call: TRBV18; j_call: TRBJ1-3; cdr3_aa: CASSPSSGDSGNTIYF
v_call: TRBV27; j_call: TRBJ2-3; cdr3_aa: CASSLTSGTDTQYF
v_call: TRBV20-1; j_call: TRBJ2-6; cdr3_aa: CSASTRQGRSSSGANVLTF
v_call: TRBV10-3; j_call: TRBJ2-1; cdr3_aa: CATRAGGLRNEQFF
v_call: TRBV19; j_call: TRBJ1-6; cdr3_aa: CASSPGQNNSPLHF
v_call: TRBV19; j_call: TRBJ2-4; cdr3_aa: CASSAQGGAGENIQYF
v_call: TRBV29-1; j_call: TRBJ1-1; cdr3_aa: CSVTLDRELVDDTEAFF
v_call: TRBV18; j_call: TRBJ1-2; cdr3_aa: CASSPPWTGGNYGYTF
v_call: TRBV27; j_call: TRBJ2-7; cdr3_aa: CASSSQGQAIYEQYF
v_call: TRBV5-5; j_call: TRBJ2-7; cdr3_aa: CASSLLPGGYEQYF
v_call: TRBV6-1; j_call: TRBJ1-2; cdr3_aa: CASSDRAYGYTF
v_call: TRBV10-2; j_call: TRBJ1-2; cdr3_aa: CASTLPTREGGYTF
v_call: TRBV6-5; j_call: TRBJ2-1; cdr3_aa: CASPLDTSPNNEQFF
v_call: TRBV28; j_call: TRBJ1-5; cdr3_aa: CASIHQGDQPQHF